What follows are 10 T cell receptor beta chains derived from one specimen sequenced in a study of Ad26.COV2.S vaccination and SARS-CoV-2 variants. Only in-frame clones appear in the TCRdb table, and some are missing; sequencing was by immunoSEQ multiplex PCR. The sample records approximately 340,000 clones, 90% to 95% being singletons. The specimen was peripheral blood, collected after recovery from COVID-19. These receptor sequences come from a human donor who had recovered from COVID-19.

The chain links TRBV6-2 or TRBV6-3 to TRBJ1-5; 10 positions match TRBD1. Trimming cost V 6 bases and J 5 bases; bases outside gene matches: 7. The CDR3 runs to 15 residues. The germline V gene encodes CDR1 MNHEY and CDR2 SVGEGT. For the CDR3, the DNA is TGTGCCAGCAGCTTCGACAGGGGGCGATATCAGCCCCAGCATTTT. Translated: CASSFDRGRYQPQHF.

V is TRBV19 and J is TRBJ1-1, with a possible D match to TRBD1 (6 bases). Trimming left V 6 bases short and J 8 bases short, with 22 bases between. CDR1 is LNHDA and CDR2 is SQIVND in the germline V gene (reference sequence). The CDR3 runs 15 residues. The CDR3 nucleotides are TGTGCCAGTAGGCCTCAGGGGCGGTGGGGGGTGGAAGCTTTCTTT. Its translation: CASRPQGRWGVEAFF.

The gene calls are TRBV18 and TRBJ1-1; D not certain. V lost 3 bases and J lost 2, with 4 bases in between. In germline, CDR1 is KGHSH, CDR2 LQKENI. This CDR3 contains 12 residues. CDR3 amino acids: CASSPANTEAFF. The DNA of the CDR3 is TGTGCCAGCTCACCTGCTAACACTGAAGCTTTCTTT. Looking up the rest from reference TRBV18 and TRBJ1-1 gives the full variable domain: NAGVMQNPRHLVRRRGQEARLRCSPMKGHSHVYWYRQLPEEGLKFMVYLQKENIIDESGMPKERFSAEFPKEGPSILRIQQVVRGDSAAYFCASSPANTEAFFGQGTRLTVV.

The genes are TRBV19 and TRBJ1-2, with TRBD1 matching over 9 bases. Germline V gene data show CDR1 as LNHDA and CDR2 as SQIVND (reference sequence). The J segment lost 4 bases and the V segment lost 8 bases, leaving 8 bases of the junction unmatched. The CDR3 extends over 14 amino acids. CDR3 sequence reads: CASSFGTGTYGYTF. The CDR3 region has the DNA TGTGCCAGTTCATTCGGGACAGGGACCTATGGCTACACCTTC. The full variable domain, its missing parts supplied by reference TRBV19 and TRBJ1-2, is DGGITQSPKYLFRKEGQNVTLSCEQNLNHDAMYWYRQDPGQGLRLIYYSQIVNDFQKGDIAEGYSVSREKKESFPLTVTSAQKNPTAFYLCASSFGTGTYGYTFGSGTRLTVV.

The V call is TRBV18, the J call TRBJ2-3; D remains unclear. The germline V gene has CDR1 KGHSH and CDR2 LQKENI. V lost 6 bases and J 1 base, leaving 8 bases between the germline ends. CDR3 length equals 13 residues. In nucleotides, the CDR3 is TGTGCCAGCTCCACGGAAGGCACAGATACGCAGTATTTT. It translates to CASSTEGTDTQYF.

There are a few counts of this clone. The chain uses TRBV7-2 and TRBJ2-5; D unresolved. This CDR3 spans 13 amino acids. Between the trimmed V and J ends, which lost 7 bases and 1 base, there was a span of 10 bases. Germline CDR1 and CDR2: SGHTA and FQGNSA. The CDR3 sequence: CASTRFVQETQYF. The DNA of the CDR3 is TGTGCCAGCACCCGGTTTGTCCAAGAGACCCAGTACTTC.

V usage is TRBV5-4 and J usage is TRBJ2-5, with a possible D match to TRBD1 (5 bases). CDR1 is SGHNT, CDR2 YYREEE, per germline (reference sequence). With 2 bases removed from V and 5 bases from J, the gap between germline ends came to 13 bases. The CDR3 has 14 residues. CDR3: CASSFQGLLETQYF. Here the CDR3 DNA reads TGTGCCAGCAGCTTCCAGGGTTTATTGGAGACCCAGTACTTC.

The V call is TRBV5-4, the J call TRBJ2-5; D tentatively fits TRBD1 or TRBD2 (5 bases each). The CDR3 loop spans 16 amino acids. From germline, CDR1 is SGHNT and CDR2 YYREEE (reference sequence). V lost 4 bases, J lost 7 bases, and 23 bases lay in between. The CDR3 is CASSPHSGPLFRTQYF. In nucleotides, the CDR3 is TGTGCCAGCAGCCCCCATTCGGGACCTCTCTTTCGGACCCAGTACTTC.

This clone was detected only a few times. The DNA of the CDR3 is TGTGCCAGCAGCCGCGGGACAGCCTACGAGCAGTACTTC. Its translation is CASSRGTAYEQYF. The chain couples TRBV3-1 (or the pseudogene TRBV3-2) to TRBJ2-7; D perhaps matches TRBD1 (7 bases). CDR1 LGHDT and CDR2 YNNKEL come from the germline V gene (reference sequence). CDR3 length: 13 residues. Trimming removed 4 bases at V and 2 bases at J, with 9 bases between.

The chain recombines TRBV9 with TRBJ2-3; 7 nucleotides align to TRBD1. V lost 3 bases to trimming and J lost 0 bases; unmatched junction nucleotides: 7. The CDR3 is 16 amino acids. Germline lookup yields CDR1 SGDLS and CDR2 YYNGEE. CDR3 region: CASSAVMDRSTDTQYF. The CDR3 DNA reads TGTGCCAGCAGCGCCGTCATGGACAGGAGCACAGATACGCAGTATTTT.